The subject of this entry is one TCR beta chain. Its target is unknown. TCRdb analysed the RT-PCR reads with MiXCR anew, one entry per CDR3 protein. The profile shows roughly 500,000 distinct CDR3 sequences, approximately 17% of them singletons. These data come from a study of response to subunit inactivated influenza vaccine. Regarding the study as a whole: Authors suggested seasonal influenza vaccinations each recruit few new T cells.

V shed 2 bases and J 3 bases; nucleotides not matched to a gene: 3. The V gene's germline CDR1 is LGHDT and CDR2 YNNKEL (reference sequence). This CDR3 contains 14 residues. The starting material was CD4+ T cells sorted from PBMCs, obtained less than 30 months after vaccination. V usage is TRBV3-1 and J usage is TRBJ1-1; TRBD1 matches 7 bases. This clonotype originated in a man between 50 and 75 years old who received an inactivated influenza vaccine. DNA for the CDR3: TGTGCCAGCAGCCAATCGGGACAGTACACTGAAGCTTTCTTT. This codes for CASSQSGQYTEAFF.